This T cell receptor (beta chain) comes out of a study of cytomegalovirus exposure and HLA in healthy donors. For the study at large: Clustering assigned 70% to 90% of the approximately 390 genotyped donors to the Caucasian-associated ancestry cluster. General study findings and limits: Diagnosis of cytomegalovirus status made by the classifier reportedly showed high specificity and sensitivity.

A word on this clone: The antigen remains unidentified.

The CDR3 spans 12 residues. Trimming pared 6 bases from V and 4 bases from J, leaving 10 bases between. Germline V gene data show CDR1 as SNHLY and CDR2 as FYNNEI. Each donor's status was that of a healthy bone marrow donor. PCR employed 60 Vbeta and 13 Jbeta primers. Authors' processing steps: Per a later analysis, the number of unique TCR beta chains was roughly 87 million, of which around 9.9 million were shared. Clones were read by immunoSEQ multiplex PCR, and TCRdb kept only the in-frame ones, dropping some. D and trimming come from the DNA, and the V and J calls and clone size come from that table. The table lists 120,000 to 150,000 clones, 60% to 80% of them singletons.

This TCR was recovered from a woman aged 25 to 39 in good health and CMV-seronegative. The sequenced material came from PBMCs. V and J are TRBV2 and TRBJ2-7; maybe TRBD1 (5 bases). CDR3 DNA sequence: TGTGCCAGCAGGTCGACAGCTTACGAGCAGTACTTC. Translating gives CASRSTAYEQYF.